The source of this T cell receptor (beta chain) is a study of human T cells and chemical hapten exposure. The overall study: Enrolled patients were predominantly female and had alopecia areata, totalis or universalis. Whole-study findings and limits: The count of PT1 expanded TCRs correlated positively with patch test score.

The CDR3 loop spans 14 amino acids. CDR1 is SQVTM and CDR2 is ANQGSEA in the germline V gene. V lost 4 bases and J lost 6, with 19 bases in between. Time point described: pre-sensitization, week 0. As for treatment: therapeutic diphenylcyclopropenone sensitization with weekly scalp DPC. People who gave samples had alopecia, were 18 to 70 years old, and were suitable for DPC. This clonotype showed up many times. No antigen is known for it. As the library was built, unique molecular identifiers were attached to individual cDNA molecules. TCRdb redid the calling of the RACE reads with MiXCR, one entry per CDR3 protein. Of approximately 400,000 distinct CDR3 sequences in the sample, roughly 5% were seen once.

The sequence was collected from a woman aged 50 to 60 with alopecia areata. Some clones in this sample may be carry-over from other donors' samples. The material was whole blood, obtained in connection with sensitization to the hapten diphenylcyclopropenone (DPC). The chain joins TRBV29-1 to TRBJ2-7; a possible D gene is TRBD2 (5 bases). CDR3 nucleotides: TGCAGCGTTGGGCCCGGGAAAGAGGGTCCCGAGCAGTACTTC. It is translated as CSVGPGKEGPEQYF.